A single sample is the source of the 25 T cell receptor beta chains below, sequenced in a study of OX40 agonist ivuxolimab in advanced cancers. Using immunoSEQ multiplex PCR, the repertoire was profiled, and TCRdb retains in-frame clones only, with some absent. Among roughly 98,000 clones, around 83% were seen once, and the ten largest hold 1.4% to 1.5%. The sample here was CD4+ or CD8+ T cells sorted from blood, taken in a trial of the OX40 agonist ivuxolimab. These receptors all come from an adult with an advanced solid tumor such as melanoma, head and neck, liver or kidney cancer.

This chain joins TRBV7-9 and TRBJ2-7; D assignment may be TRBD1 or TRBD2 (5 bases each). V gave up 1 base and J gave up 6 bases, with 10 bases separating them. The CDR3 length is 13 residues. The germline gives CDR1 SEHNR, CDR2 FQNEAQ (reference sequence). CDR3 sequence reads: CASSLGAGTEQYF. In DNA, the CDR3 is TGTGCCAGCAGCTTAGGGGCAGGGACCGAGCAGTACTTC.

V is TRBV28 and J is TRBJ2-7; TRBD1 matches 9 bases. With 2 bases clipped from V and 2 bases from J, the junction kept 4 bases outside the gene matches. This CDR3 region has 15 residues. CDR1 and CDR2 from the germline V gene are MDHEN and SYDVKM. CDR3 loop: CASSLRTGETYEQYF. The CDR3 DNA follows: TGTGCCAGCAGTTTAAGGACAGGGGAAACCTACGAGCAGTACTTC.

The chain recombines TRBV7-8 with TRBJ1-1; maybe TRBD1 (5 bases). Trimming left V 4 bases short and J 4 bases short, with 13 bases between. There are 14 residues in the CDR3. CDR1 is SGHVS, CDR2 FQNEAQ, per germline. The CDR3 nucleotides are TGTGCCAGCAGCTCCAGGCAGGGAGGCACTGAAGCTTTCTTT. Its translation: CASSSRQGGTEAFF. Full variable domain (missing parts from reference TRBV7-8 and TRBJ1-1): GAGVSQSPRYKVAKRGQDVALRCDPISGHVSLFWYQQALGQGPEFLTYFQNEAQLDKSGLPSDRFFAERPEGSVSTLKIQRTQQEDSAVYLCASSSRQGGTEAFFGQGTRLTVV.

The V call is TRBV5-1, the J call TRBJ2-5; 7 bases are shared with TRBD2. Trimming cost V 2 bases and J 5 bases; bases outside gene matches: 6. The CDR3 contains 14 residues. Germline V lookup: CDR1 SGHRS, CDR2 YFSETQ. CDR3 DNA: TGCGCCAGCAGCTTTAGCGGCGGGAGTGAGACCCAGTACTTC. Amino acid sequence: CASSFSGGSETQYF.

V usage is TRBV4-1 and J usage is TRBJ2-7; possibly TRBD1 for D (6 bases). The CDR3 is made up of 15 amino acids. The V end was cut by 0 bases, the J end by 4 bases, with 13 bases between. Germline assignment: CDR1 MGHRA and CDR2 YSYEKL. The CDR3 DNA is TGCGCCAGCAGCCAAGATGCCAGGGGCAGGTACGAGCAGTACTTC. Translating it yields CASSQDARGRYEQYF.

The gene calls are TRBV11-2 and TRBJ2-5; weak D call: TRBD1 (6 bases). Per germline, CDR1 SGHAT and CDR2 FQNNGV. Trimming removed 2 bases from V and 2 bases from J, with 15 bases in between. This CDR3 contains 16 residues. The CDR3: CASSLLGRGSQETQYF. CDR3 bases: TGTGCCAGCAGCTTACTGGGCAGGGGTTCACAAGAGACCCAGTACTTC.

J is TRBJ2-2 and V is TRBV25-1, with a possible D match to TRBD2 (5 bases). The CDR3 loop spans 15 amino acids. V dropped 2 bases and J dropped 3 bases, with 10 bases sitting between them. Germline CDR1 and CDR2: MGHDK and SYGVNS. The CDR3 region is CASSELIGDTGELFF. CDR3 bases: TGTGCCAGCAGTGAACTAATCGGGGACACCGGGGAGCTGTTTTTT.

The V call is TRBV2, the J call TRBJ2-3, with unresolved D. The CDR3 is 11 amino acids. Germline lookup yields CDR1 SNHLY and CDR2 FYNNEI. The ends were cut back, 6 bases at V and 2 bases at J, with 3 bases in the middle. DNA for the CDR3: TGTGCCAGCAGAGACACAGATACGCAGTATTTT. This translates into CASRDTDTQYF.

This clone was observed a few times. The gene calls are TRBV7-9 and TRBJ2-7; TRBD1 might be the D (5 bases). Germline V gene sequence: CDR1 SEHNR, CDR2 FQNEAQ (reference sequence). The CDR3 covers 12 residues. Trimming took off 3 bases at V and 3 bases at J, with 6 bases between the two ends. CDR3 sequence reads: CASSFQGYEQYF. As DNA, the CDR3 is TGTGCCAGCAGCTTCCAGGGCTACGAGCAGTACTTC.

V is TRBV7-9 and J is TRBJ2-5; no reliable D call. With 6 bases removed from V and 7 bases from J, the gap between germline ends came to 15 bases. From germline, CDR1 is SEHNR and CDR2 FQNEAQ (reference sequence). The CDR3 spans 13 residues. The CDR3 loop is CASSSPGLGTQYF. The CDR3 DNA follows: TGTGCCAGCAGTTCCCCTGGCTTAGGGACCCAGTACTTC.

The rearrangement uses TRBV28 and TRBJ1-1, with D perhaps TRBD1 (6 bases). CDR1 and CDR2 (germline): MDHEN, SYDVKM. With 4 bases removed from V and 4 bases from J, the gap between germline ends came to 16 bases. This CDR3 has 15 amino acids. CDR3 nucleotide sequence: TGTGCCAGCAGTTCCCTCCAGTCGGGGGCCACTGAAGCTTTCTTT. This sequence encodes CASSSLQSGATEAFF. Full variable domain (rest looked up from reference TRBV28 and TRBJ1-1): DVKVTQSSRYLVKRTGEKVFLECVQDMDHENMFWYRQDPGLGLRLIYFSYDVKMKEKGDIPEGYSVSREKKERFSLILESASTNQTSMYLCASSSLQSGATEAFFGQGTRLTVV.

The chain joins TRBV5-4 to TRBJ1-1; no clear D gene. The CDR3 covers 13 residues. V was trimmed by 0 bases and J by 0 bases, leaving 3 bases between them. CDR1 SGHNT and CDR2 YYREEE come from the germline V gene (reference sequence). The CDR3 loop is CASSLGVNTEAFF. The DNA for the CDR3 is TGTGCCAGCAGCTTGGGGGTGAACACTGAAGCTTTCTTT.

V is TRBV10-2 and J is TRBJ1-5; a weak D match, TRBD1 (6 bases). Germline V gene data show CDR1 as WSHSY and CDR2 as SAAADI. V lost 2 bases, J lost 7 bases, and 12 bases lay in between. The CDR3 spans 14 residues. The CDR3: CASSEGRGNQPQHF. CDR3 DNA sequence: TGCGCCAGCAGTGAGGGCAGGGGTAACCAGCCCCAGCATTTT.

This chain connects TRBV7-2 to TRBJ2-7; 7 bases align to TRBD2. The CDR3 loop spans 12 amino acids. Germline CDR1 is SGHTA and CDR2 is FQGNSA. V lost 4 bases to trimming and J lost 4 bases; unmatched junction nucleotides: 1. CDR3 bases: TGTGCCAGCAGCTGGGGGGGGTACGAGCAGTACTTC. Encoded protein: CASSWGGYEQYF.

The genes are TRBV6-1 and TRBJ2-1, with D unresolved. V shed 2 bases and J shed 8 bases, with 16 bases lying between them. This CDR3 region has 15 residues. Germline V CDR1 and CDR2: MNHNS, SASEGT. For the CDR3, the DNA is TGTGCCAGCAGTGAATTAGCCACGGTAGGCGATGAGCAGTTCTTC. It encodes CASSELATVGDEQFF.

Details on this clone: The same CDR3 arises from other DNA sequences in this sample as well. The chain combines TRBV29-1 with TRBJ2-5, with 10 positions matching TRBD2. In germline, CDR1 is SQVTM, CDR2 ANQGSEA. With 6 bases clipped from V and 5 bases from J, the junction kept 12 bases outside the gene matches. The length of the CDR3 is 15 residues. CDR3 in amino acids: CSVGGGSGRSETQYF. In DNA, the CDR3 is TGCAGCGTGGGTGGGGGTAGCGGGAGGTCTGAGACCCAGTACTTC.

The chain has TRBV7-3 and TRBJ2-5; a possible D gene is TRBD2 (6 bases). The germline V gene encodes CDR1 SGHTA and CDR2 FQGTGA. Trimming shortened V by 1 base and J by 11 bases, and 20 bases separated the two germline ends. The CDR3 spans 15 residues. In DNA form, the CDR3 reads TGTGCCAGCAGCTTAATTGGGGGGACGGTAGAGGAGCAGTACTTC. This translates into CASSLIGGTVEEQYF.

The J gene is TRBJ2-3, the V gene TRBV11-2, with D uncertain. The germline V and J ends were trimmed by 9 bases and 6 bases, with 19 bases remaining between them. This CDR3 has 14 amino acids. Per the germline V gene, CDR1 is SGHAT and CDR2 is FQNNGV. For the CDR3, the DNA is TGTGCCAGTACGGCCATCGCTAGAGGCGATACGCAGTATTTT. Protein product: CASTAIARGDTQYF.

The chain couples TRBV19 to TRBJ2-3; D may be TRBD1 (5 bases). The CDR3 length is 14 residues. Germline V gene data show CDR1 as LNHDA and CDR2 as SQIVND (reference sequence). The germline V and J ends were trimmed by 5 bases and 2 bases, with 11 bases remaining between them. The CDR3 here is CASSSRQLTDTQYF. The CDR3 bases are TGTGCCAGTAGTTCCCGACAGCTCACAGATACGCAGTATTTT.

The CDR3 here is CASSGKDGSYEQYF. Here the CDR3 DNA reads TGTGCCAGCTCGGGAAAGGACGGATCCTACGAGCAGTACTTC. The chain is built from TRBV18 and TRBJ2-7, with D unclear. V was trimmed by 6 bases and J by 1 base, leaving 13 bases between them. Germline values: CDR1 KGHSH, CDR2 LQKENI. The CDR3 loop spans 14 amino acids.

This clone was seen once. The rearrangement uses TRBV19 and TRBJ1-3, with D unclear. This CDR3 spans 13 amino acids. In germline, CDR1 is LNHDA, CDR2 SQIVND (reference sequence). Trimming stripped 8 bases from V and 2 bases from J, with 10 bases between. CDR3 amino acids: CASGGFAGNTIYF. The CDR3 DNA is TGTGCCAGTGGAGGGTTCGCTGGAAACACCATATATTTT.

The rearrangement links TRBV5-6 to TRBJ1-1; D might be TRBD1 (5 bases). The CDR3 contains 16 residues. CDR1 and CDR2 from the germline V gene are SGHDT and YYEEEE. V was cut by 1 base and J by 6 bases, with 19 bases left in between. Here the CDR3 DNA reads TGTGCCAGCAGCTTGCGGGGGGGTCTAGGTTTCGCTGAAGCTTTCTTT. Its translation is CASSLRGGLGFAEAFF.

A few counts support this clone. This rearrangement joins TRBV28 to TRBJ1-4; 7 bases match TRBD1. With V trimmed by 3 bases and J by 8 bases, 9 bases remained unmatched. The CDR3 spans 15 residues. The germline V gene has CDR1 MDHEN and CDR2 SYDVKM. The CDR3 nucleotides are TGTGCCAGCAGTTTGCCGACAGGGTTGGGAGAAAAACTGTTTTTT. Encoded protein: CASSLPTGLGEKLFF. Full variable domain (remainder filled in from reference TRBV28 and TRBJ1-4): DVKVTQSSRYLVKRTGEKVFLECVQDMDHENMFWYRQDPGLGLRLIYFSYDVKMKEKGDIPEGYSVSREKKERFSLILESASTNQTSMYLCASSLPTGLGEKLFFGSGTQLSVL.

V usage is TRBV9 and J usage is TRBJ2-1; the D gene is possibly TRBD1 (6 bases). Per the germline V gene, CDR1 is SGDLS and CDR2 is YYNGEE. The V gene lost 4 bases and the J gene lost 9 bases, with 20 bases spanning the gap. The CDR3 runs 15 residues. The CDR3: CASSSRTAPLGEQFF. The CDR3 DNA is TGTGCCAGCAGCTCGCGGACAGCTCCCTTGGGTGAGCAGTTCTTC.

The rearrangement links TRBV5-4 to TRBJ2-3, with 12 bases aligning to TRBD2. Per germline, CDR1 SGHNT and CDR2 YYREEE (reference sequence). The CDR3 totals 17 residues. Trimming took 0 bases from V and 4 from J; bases not matched to a gene: 6. CDR3 region: CASSLGSSGGASDTQYF. DNA for the CDR3: TGTGCCAGCAGCTTGGGTTCTAGCGGGGGGGCCTCAGATACGCAGTATTTT.